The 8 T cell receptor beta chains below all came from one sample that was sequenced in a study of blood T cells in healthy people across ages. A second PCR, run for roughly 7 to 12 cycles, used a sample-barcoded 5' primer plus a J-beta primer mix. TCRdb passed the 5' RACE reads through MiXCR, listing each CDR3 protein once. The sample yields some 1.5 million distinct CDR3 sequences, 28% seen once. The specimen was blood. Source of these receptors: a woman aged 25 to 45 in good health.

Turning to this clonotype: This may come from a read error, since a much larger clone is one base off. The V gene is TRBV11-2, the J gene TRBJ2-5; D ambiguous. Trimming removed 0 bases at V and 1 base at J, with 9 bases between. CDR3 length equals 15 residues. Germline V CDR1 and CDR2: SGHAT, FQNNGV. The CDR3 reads CASSLDPRIQETQYF. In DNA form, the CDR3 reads TGTGCCAGCAGCTTAGATCCCCGCATCCAAGAGACCCAGTACTTC. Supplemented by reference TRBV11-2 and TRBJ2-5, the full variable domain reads EAGVAQSPRYKIIEKRQSVAFWCNPISGHATLYWYQQILGQGPKLLIQFQNNGVVDDSQLPKDRFSAERLKGVDSTLKIQPAKLEDSAVYLCASSLDPRIQETQYFGPGTRLLVL.

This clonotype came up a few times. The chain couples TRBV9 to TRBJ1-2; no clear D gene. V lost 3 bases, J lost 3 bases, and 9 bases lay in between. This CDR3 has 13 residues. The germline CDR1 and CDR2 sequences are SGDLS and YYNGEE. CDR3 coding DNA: TGTGCCAGCAGCGCCGCCCTGGACTATGGCTACACCTTC. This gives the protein CASSAALDYGYTF. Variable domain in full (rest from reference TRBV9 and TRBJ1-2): DSGVTQTPKHLITATGQRVTLRCSPRSGDLSVYWYQQSLDQGLQFLIQYYNGEERAKGNILERFSAQQFPDLHSELNLSSLELGDSALYFCASSAALDYGYTFGSGTRLTVV.

CDR3 protein: CSARVKGRNEQFF. CDR3 bases: TGCAGTGCTAGAGTCAAGGGAAGAAATGAGCAGTTCTTC. This sequence joins TRBV20-1 and TRBJ2-1, with D unclear. Germline CDR1 reads DFQATT; CDR2 reads SNEGSKA (reference sequence). The CDR3 contains 13 residues. Trimming removed 1 base from V and 7 bases from J, with 11 bases in between.

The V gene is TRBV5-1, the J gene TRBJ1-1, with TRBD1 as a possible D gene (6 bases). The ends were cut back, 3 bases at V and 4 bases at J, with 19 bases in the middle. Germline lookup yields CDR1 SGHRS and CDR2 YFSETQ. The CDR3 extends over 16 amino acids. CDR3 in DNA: TGCGCCAGCAGCTCGAAATCCGGGGGCGACGGCACTGAAGCTTTCTTT. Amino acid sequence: CASSSKSGGDGTEAFF.

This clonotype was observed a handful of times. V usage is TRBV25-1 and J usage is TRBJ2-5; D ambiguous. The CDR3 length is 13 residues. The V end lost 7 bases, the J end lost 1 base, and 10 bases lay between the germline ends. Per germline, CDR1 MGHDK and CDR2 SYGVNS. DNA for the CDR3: TGTGCCAGCAATACAGCCCTCCAAGAGACCCAGTACTTC. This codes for CASNTALQETQYF.

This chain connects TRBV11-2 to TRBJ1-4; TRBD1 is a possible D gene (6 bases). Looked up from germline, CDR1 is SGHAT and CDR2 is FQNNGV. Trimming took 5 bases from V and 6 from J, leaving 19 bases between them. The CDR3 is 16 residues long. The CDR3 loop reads CASSPARGGTYEKLFF. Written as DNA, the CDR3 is TGTGCCAGCAGCCCAGCCCGAGGGGGGACCTATGAAAAACTGTTTTTT.

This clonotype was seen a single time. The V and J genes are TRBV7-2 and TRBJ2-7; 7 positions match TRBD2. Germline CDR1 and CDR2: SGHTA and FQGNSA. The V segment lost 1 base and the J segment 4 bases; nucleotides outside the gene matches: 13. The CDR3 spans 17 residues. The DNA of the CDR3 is TGTACCAGCAGCTTAGATAAGGCGGGAGTCCGTTGGTACGAGCAGTACTTC. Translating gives CTSSLDKAGVRWYEQYF.

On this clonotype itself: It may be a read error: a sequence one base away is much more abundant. The CDR3 protein is CASSRGRHEKLYF. The DNA for the CDR3 is TGTGCCAGCAGTCGGGGGCGTCATGAAAAACTGTATTTT. The V and J genes are TRBV6-5 and TRBJ2-3; perhaps D is TRBD1 or TRBD2 (6 bases each). V lost 5 bases and J lost 14, with 20 bases in between. CDR3 size: 13 residues. Per the germline V gene, CDR1 is MNHEY and CDR2 is SVGAGI.